This TCR beta chain was profiled in a study of CD8 T cells in Susac syndrome. Findings and caveats of the study: Total CD8+ and CD8+ TEMRA repertoires contained roughly 15 and five Susac-specific public clones, respectively. It was acknowledged by the study that relatively few individuals were included in its TCR sequencing and HLA analysis.

Germline V gives CDR1 SGHNT, CDR2 YYREEE (reference sequence). The CDR3 spans 14 residues. V was clipped by 0 bases and J by 8 bases, with 12 bases between them. When the RNA was reverse transcribed, random hexamers were used with an input of about 0.45 to 1 ug. It was immunoSEQ multiplex PCR that amplified TCR beta CDR3 across 54 Vbeta and 13 Jbeta. One entry per CDR3 protein results from TCRdb running MiXCR on the immunoSEQ multiplex PCR reads. The sample consists of 120,000 or so distinct CDR3 sequences, about 93% of them appearing once. The Susac syndrome patients fit the recently defined diagnostic criteria for definite or probable disease. As for this clonotype: As yet, its antigen is unknown.

The clonotype comes from a human donor with Susac syndrome. The source material was CD8+ T cells from PBMCs. This chain uses TRBV5-4 with TRBJ2-1, with D tentatively TRBD2 (7 bases). The CDR3 here is CASSLVAGADEQFF. Here the CDR3 DNA reads TGTGCCAGCAGCTTGGTCGCGGGGGCGGATGAGCAGTTCTTC.